This TCR beta chain was documented in a study of PD-1 blockade in classical Hodgkin lymphoma. Findings and limits, study-wide: Patients were excluded if nivolumab began under 1 year after ASCT (the autologous transplant). Diversity similar to that of newly diagnosed patients was seen at baseline in complete responders.

Noted time point: cycle 4 day 1 (C4D1), after five to seven weeks of nivolumab. There was relapse after autologous stem cell transplantation in every patient, and there was variation in brentuximab vedotin exposure. Best responses were complete response, partial response or progressive disease. This clone was counted only a few times. No antigen is known for it. The germline gene is not matched at one end of the junction; a read error may be the cause. The CDR3 covers 13 residues. Germline V gives CDR1 MNHNS, CDR2 SASEGT. Data came from immunoSEQ multiplex PCR; TCRdb stores just in-frame clones and leaves some out. The sample lists approximately 25,000 clones; 72% were seen once.

This sequence joins TRBV6-1 and TRBJ2-7; tentatively, D is TRBD1 (5 bases). The sequence was obtained from a human donor with classical Hodgkin lymphoma. Specimen: peripheral blood mononuclear cells (PBMCs), collected before the fourth cycle of nivolumab. CDR3 sequence reads: CASSEKLLRDEDF. The DNA of the CDR3 is TGTGCCAGCAGTGAGAAACTTCTCAGGGATGAGGACTTC.